The 7 T cell receptor beta chains below come from one sample, sequenced in a study of T-cell reconstitution after alpha-beta-depleted transplantation in children. Construction of the TCRbeta library involved unique molecular identifiers. TCRdb re-derived calls from the PCR reads in MiXCR, one entry per CDR3 protein. The table has 700,000 to 950,000 distinct CDR3 sequences, 16% seen once. Source: PBMCs, mostly from graft donor cells, taken 360 days after TCRalphabeta/CD19-depleted stem cell transplant. The receptors were gathered from a male patient aged 10-17 years who had a stem cell transplant for acute lymphoblastic leukemia, so the T cells may come from the graft donor.

This clonotype was seen only a few times. This chain connects TRBV5-6 to TRBJ2-3, with D hard to call. CDR3 length: 17 residues. V was pared by 1 base and J by 0 bases, with 15 bases between. Germline lookup yields CDR1 SGHDT and CDR2 YYEEEE. CDR3 loop: CASSLYGSTSSTDTQYF. The CDR3 nucleotides are TGTGCCAGCAGCTTGTACGGGTCCACATCCAGCACAGATACGCAGTATTTT.

This clonotype was detected only a few times. V is TRBV9 and J is TRBJ2-3; 7 nucleotides match TRBD2. Germline CDR1 and CDR2: SGDLS and YYNGEE. The V and J ends lost 4 bases and 8 bases, in that order; junction bases with no gene match: 13. The CDR3 has 15 amino acids. The DNA of the CDR3 is TGTGCCAGCAGCTTTCGAGCGGGATGGGGCGGTACGCAGTATTTT. Its protein is CASSFRAGWGGTQYF.

Comments on this clonotype: Without the conserved terminal phenylalanine or tryptophan, this CDR3 likely stems from a read error. DNA for the CDR3: TGTGCCAGTAGCGTAGCGGGAGCCGACGGAGATACGCAGTATTAT. Protein sequence: CASSVAGADGDTQYY. This sequence joins TRBV19 and TRBJ2-3; 9 nucleotides agree with TRBD2. V trimming: 6 bases; J trimming: 5 bases; junction bases outside the gene matches: 9. The CDR3 has 15 amino acids. Germline CDR1 is LNHDA and CDR2 is SQIVND (reference sequence).

This clonotype was detected only a few times. V gene TRBV12-3 or TRBV12-4 combines with J gene TRBJ2-2, with TRBD1 matching 10 bases. This CDR3 spans 14 amino acids. V was pared by 7 bases and J by 4 bases, with 3 bases of the junction left unmatched. The CDR3 DNA reads TGTGCCAGCACCCGGACAGGGGGCACCGGGGAGCTGTTTTTT. It specifies CASTRTGGTGELFF.

This clonotype occurred a few times. The V call is TRBV25-1, the J call TRBJ2-1; D is possibly TRBD2 (6 bases). This CDR3 is built from 15 residues. V lost 3 bases and J lost 4, with 13 bases in between. Germline assignment: CDR1 MGHDK and CDR2 SYGVNS. In DNA form, the CDR3 reads TGTGCCAGCAGTGAGCCCGGGACTTCATACAATGAGCAGTTCTTC. Translating it yields CASSEPGTSYNEQFF.

This clonotype has a count of ten or more. This sequence joins TRBV7-4 and TRBJ1-4; D unresolved. In germline, CDR1 is SGHVT, CDR2 SQSDAQ. The CDR3 loop spans 14 amino acids. Trimming pared 6 bases from V and 3 bases from J, leaving 11 bases between. CDR3 protein: CASRRADSNEKLFF. The CDR3, as DNA: TGTGCCAGCAGACGGGCCGACTCTAATGAAAAACTGTTTTTT.

This clonotype was found a few times. The chain couples TRBV6-1 to TRBJ2-7; 7 nucleotides line up with TRBD1. V was clipped by 7 bases and J by 3 bases; unmatched bases: 9. The CDR3 is made up of 14 amino acids. Germline loops: CDR1 MNHNS, CDR2 SASEGT. The CDR3 region is CASTSGQKRYEQYF. The CDR3 coding sequence is TGTGCCAGCACCTCGGGACAGAAACGCTACGAGCAGTACTTC.